This T cell receptor (beta chain) emerged from a study of coeliac disease. The study, taken as a whole, reports: TRB repertoires were largely private, with most amino acid sequences found in only one sample. Active celiac intraepithelial and lamina propria samples had lower TRB and TRG clonality than control samples.

Each fraction contributed one 500,000-cell aliquot for sequencing. Germline-derived CDR1 and CDR2 are MNHEY and SVGAGI. CDR3 length equals 11 residues. Trimming left V 9 bases short and J 6 bases short, with 8 bases between. Generated by immunoSEQ multiplex PCR, the TCRdb table keeps only in-frame clones and is missing some. The sample includes some 9,100 clones, 50% to 70% of them seen just once. By its share, this clone is medium-sized. As yet, its antigen is unknown. V and J are TRBV6-5 and TRBJ2-2, with D unclear. This receptor was taken from a woman aged 55 to 70 with celiac disease. Sequencing was done on a sample of intraepithelial lymphocytes from the gut. The CDR3 region has the DNA TGTGCCAGTAGTGGGCCCGGGGAGCTGTTTTTT. It translates to CASSGPGELFF.